This TCR beta chain emerged from a study of blood T cell repertoires in COVID-19. The wider study: COVID-19 samples collected from the United States, Italy and Spain covered acute and convalescent phases. Nucleic acid was either cDNA or gDNA, and it came from T cells, B-cell-depleted T cells, or PBMCs.

This CDR3 comprises 12 residues. V was clipped by 4 bases and J by 8 bases; unmatched bases: 0. Germline V gives CDR1 SEHNR, CDR2 FQNEAQ (reference sequence). Original processing methods: From reference gene primer amplification, estimates of nucleated cell counts were derived. Method: immunoSEQ multiplex PCR; TCRdb's copy keeps in-frame clones and lacks some. V, J and clone size were drawn from that table, and D and trimming were deduced from the DNA. The sample lists around 84,000 clones; approximately 90% were seen once. This TCR derives from a man in his fifties or sixties with active COVID-19. The J gene is TRBJ2-1, the V gene TRBV7-9; 9 nucleotides align to TRBD1. The sequencing sample was made of peripheral blood. This CDR3 is CASSWTGDEQFF. For the CDR3, the DNA is TGTGCCAGCAGCTGGACAGGGGATGAGCAGTTCTTC. The full variable domain, its missing parts supplied by reference TRBV7-9 and TRBJ2-1, is DTGVSQNPRHKITKRGQNVTFRCDPISEHNRLYWYRQTLGQGPEFLTYFQNEAQLEKSRLLSDRFSAERPKGSFSTLEIQRTEQGDSAMYLCASSWTGDEQFFGPGTRLTVL.